This TCR beta chain appears in the sequencing data of a study of shared clonotypes between healthy human individuals. The assay was immunoSEQ multiplex PCR, and TCRdb's table has in-frame clones only and misses some. The data show around 2.1 million clones, approximately 94% seen once. The V gene end was trimmed by 1 base and the J gene end by 1 base; junction bases not matched to a gene: 16. This CDR3 contains 20 residues. The V gene's germline CDR1 is MGHRA and CDR2 YSYEKL. The sequence was collected from a man between 18 and 29 years old in good health. Sequenced material: naive CD4+ T cells sorted from blood. Subset: CD45RA+ positively selected. The J gene is TRBJ2-7, the V gene TRBV4-1; 10 nucleotides align to TRBD2. DNA for the CDR3: TGCGCCAGCAGCCAAGTGTTTGACAGACCCAGAGCGGGAGGGTCCTACGAGCAGTACTTC. Its translation: CASSQVFDRPRAGGSYEQYF.